These T cell receptor beta chains were read from a single sample in a study of shared clonotypes between healthy human individuals. TCRdb's table, derived via immunoSEQ multiplex PCR, lists solely in-frame clones and lacks some. The table includes under 1,900,000 clones, less than 99% detected once. The material sequenced was naive CD4+ T cells sorted from blood. These receptors were obtained from a young man in good health. The CDR3 runs from the conserved cysteine through the conserved F or W. D genes are given only for firm matches. Not all rows give a size; the values are once, few, many and, for expanded clones, a class.

D gene: .
clone size: .
J gene: TRBJ1-1
V gene: TRBV18
CDR3 DNA: TGTGCCAGCTCCCTCCTGGACAGTGGAGCCTGGGACACTGAAGCTTTCTTT
CDR3 protein: CASSLLDSGAWDTEAFF

D gene: .
clone size: .
J gene: TRBJ2-3
V gene: TRBV25-1
CDR3 DNA: TGTGCCAGCAGTACGATCGCTGATACGCAGTATTTT
CDR3 protein: CASSTIADTQYF

D gene: .
clone size: .
J gene: TRBJ2-7
V gene: TRBV6-5
CDR3 DNA: TGTGCCAGCAGTTATTCCTTCGGGAGTCATTACGAGCAGTACTTC
CDR3 protein: CASSYSFGSHYEQYF

D gene: TRBD2
clone size: .
J gene: TRBJ2-7
V gene: TRBV7-6
CDR3 DNA: TGTGCCAGCAGCTTATTCTCTAGCGGGAGTTTCGACGAGCAGTACTTC
CDR3 protein: CASSLFSSGSFDEQYF

D gene: TRBD1
clone size: .
J gene: TRBJ1-1
V gene: TRBV4-2
CDR3 DNA: TGTGCCAGCAGCGCCCGGGACAGGGGTCATGGTACTGAAGCTTTCTTT
CDR3 protein: CASSARDRGHGTEAFF

D gene: TRBD2
clone size: .
J gene: TRBJ2-1
V gene: TRBV18
CDR3 DNA: TGTGCCAGCTCCCAGGGACTAGATAATGAGCAGTTCTTC
CDR3 protein: CASSQGLDNEQFF

D gene: .
clone size: .
J gene: TRBJ2-7
V gene: TRBV28
CDR3 DNA: TGTGCCAGCAGTCTCTACTACGAGCAGTACTTC
CDR3 protein: CASSLYYEQYF

D gene: TRBD1
clone size: .
J gene: TRBJ1-2
V gene: TRBV6-5
CDR3 DNA: TGTGCCAGCAGTTACTCAATCGGGACAGCATATGGCTACACCTTC
CDR3 protein: CASSYSIGTAYGYTF

D gene: TRBD1
clone size: .
J gene: TRBJ1-1
V gene: TRBV11-3
CDR3 DNA: TGTGCCAGCAGCTTAAGGGCGTGGGGACAGGGGACTGAAGCTTTCTTT
CDR3 protein: CASSLRAWGQGTEAFF

D gene: .
clone size: .
J gene: TRBJ1-2
V gene: TRBV7-2
CDR3 DNA: TGTGCCAGCAGCTCACAGCCCGAGGGGGTGGGAGCTAACTATGGCTACACCTTC
CDR3 protein: CASSSQPEGVGANYGYTF

D gene: TRBD1
clone size: .
J gene: TRBJ1-1
V gene: TRBV18
CDR3 DNA: TGTGCCAGCTCACCAAAGACAGGGGGCGACCTGGGCACTGAAGCTTTCTTT
CDR3 protein: CASSPKTGGDLGTEAFF

D gene: .
clone size: .
J gene: TRBJ2-7
V gene: TRBV20-1
CDR3 DNA: TGCAGTGCTAGATTCTACGAGCAGTACTTC
CDR3 protein: CSARFYEQYF

D gene: TRBD1
clone size: .
J gene: TRBJ1-1
V gene: TRBV7-7
CDR3 DNA: TGTGCCAGCAGCCGTCACCGGGACAGGGACGCTATAATCTTT
CDR3 protein: CASSRHRDRDAIIF

D gene: TRBD2
clone size: .
J gene: TRBJ2-5
V gene: TRBV5-4
CDR3 DNA: TGTGCCAGCAGCTTGAAGCGGGAGGCTGGAGAGACCCAGTACTTC
CDR3 protein: CASSLKREAGETQYF

D gene: .
clone size: .
J gene: TRBJ1-1
V gene: TRBV29-1
CDR3 DNA: TGCAGCGTTGTGAACAGGCTGAACACTGAAGCTTTCTTT
CDR3 protein: CSVVNRLNTEAFF

D gene: .
clone size: .
J gene: TRBJ2-7
V gene: TRBV6-5
CDR3 DNA: TGTGCCAGCACCAGCTTAGGCGGCGAGCAGTACTTC
CDR3 protein: CASTSLGGEQYF

D gene: .
clone size: once
J gene: TRBJ2-7
V gene: TRBV18
CDR3 DNA: TGTGCCAGCTCACGGAGGGACCGCCCTGGGGAGCAGTACTTC
CDR3 protein: CASSRRDRPGEQYF

D gene: .
clone size: .
J gene: TRBJ1-2
V gene: TRBV11-2
CDR3 DNA: TGTGCCAGCAGCTTAGCCATTTTCGGTTATGGCTACACCTTC
CDR3 protein: CASSLAIFGYGYTF

D gene: .
clone size: .
J gene: TRBJ2-7
V gene: TRBV28
CDR3 DNA: TGTGCCAGCAGTTTCCCCTCCTACGAGCAGTACTTC
CDR3 protein: CASSFPSYEQYF

D gene: TRBD2
clone size: once
J gene: TRBJ2-7
V gene: TRBV4-2
CDR3 DNA: TGTGCCAGCAGCCAAGTTTCCGGAAGTCTAGCGGGAGGGTTGCGCGAGCAGTACTTC
CDR3 protein: CASSQVSGSLAGGLREQYF

D gene: TRBD2
clone size: .
J gene: TRBJ2-1
V gene: TRBV9
CDR3 DNA: TGTGCCAGCAGCCCCGGACTAGTTAATGAGCAGTTCTTC
CDR3 protein: CASSPGLVNEQFF

D gene: TRBD1
clone size: .
J gene: TRBJ2-5
V gene: TRBV5-1
CDR3 DNA: TGCGCCAGCAGCTTCGGGACAGGGTACCAAGAGACCCAGTACTTC
CDR3 protein: CASSFGTGYQETQYF

D gene: TRBD2
clone size: .
J gene: TRBJ2-7
V gene: TRBV5-1
CDR3 DNA: TGCGCCAGCAGCTTGCCAGCGGGAGGAGACCACGAGCAGTACTTC
CDR3 protein: CASSLPAGGDHEQYF

D gene: TRBD2
clone size: .
J gene: TRBJ2-7
V gene: TRBV5-4
CDR3 DNA: TGTGCCAGCAGCGAAGCGGGACTTCGGGATTACGAGCAGTACTTC
CDR3 protein: CASSEAGLRDYEQYF

D gene: .
clone size: .
J gene: TRBJ1-1
V gene: TRBV19
CDR3 DNA: TGTGCCAGTAGTATAGTTCAGGCGGAGAACACTGAAGCTTTCTTT
CDR3 protein: CASSIVQAENTEAFF

D gene: .
clone size: once
J gene: TRBJ1-1
V gene: TRBV7-2
CDR3 DNA: TGTGCCAGCAGCGCAAACACGGGGGGTTTGAGCACTGAAGCTTTCTTT
CDR3 protein: CASSANTGGLSTEAFF

D gene: .
clone size: once
J gene: TRBJ2-3
V gene: TRBV5-1
CDR3 DNA: TGCGCCAGCAGCTTCGACACTAGCACAGATACGCAGTATTTT
CDR3 protein: CASSFDTSTDTQYF

D gene: TRBD1
clone size: .
J gene: TRBJ1-4
V gene: TRBV18
CDR3 DNA: TGTGCCAGCTCACCACGGGACAGGTCCGTTAATGAAAAACTGTTTTTT
CDR3 protein: CASSPRDRSVNEKLFF

D gene: .
clone size: once
J gene: TRBJ2-1
V gene: TRBV6-5
CDR3 DNA: TGTGCCAGCAGTTACCCGGGGACGGGTGAGCAGTTCTTC
CDR3 protein: CASSYPGTGEQFF

D gene: .
clone size: .
J gene: TRBJ2-2
V gene: TRBV10-3
CDR3 DNA: TGTGCCATCACCCGGGACCGAGACACCGGGGAGCTGTTTTTT
CDR3 protein: CAITRDRDTGELFF

D gene: TRBD2
clone size: .
J gene: TRBJ2-2
V gene: TRBV18
CDR3 DNA: TGTGCCAGCTCACCACGGACTAGCGGGAGTCCGAGCACCGGGGAGCTGTTTTTT
CDR3 protein: CASSPRTSGSPSTGELFF

D gene: TRBD2
clone size: .
J gene: TRBJ2-1
V gene: TRBV6-4
CDR3 DNA: TGTGCCAGCAGTGCAATAATAAGGACTAGTTATTGCTCCTACAATGAGCAGTTCTTC
CDR3 protein: CASSAIIRTSYCSYNEQFF

D gene: TRBD1
clone size: .
J gene: TRBJ2-7
V gene: TRBV9
CDR3 DNA: TGTGCCAGCAGCGTAAACGGTGCAGGGGGTGTCGAGCAGTACTTC
CDR3 protein: CASSVNGAGGVEQYF

D gene: .
clone size: .
J gene: TRBJ1-1
V gene: TRBV7-2
CDR3 DNA: TGTGCCAGCAGCTTCGAACGCTCCACTGAAGCTTTCTTT
CDR3 protein: CASSFERSTEAFF

D gene: TRBD2
clone size: .
J gene: TRBJ2-1
V gene: TRBV5-1
CDR3 DNA: TGCGCCAGCAGCTTAGCCGGGACTAGCGGGAGCGAGCAGTTCTTC
CDR3 protein: CASSLAGTSGSEQFF

D gene: TRBD2
clone size: .
J gene: TRBJ2-7
V gene: TRBV7-9
CDR3 DNA: TGTGCCAGCAGCTCACTGGGGAGCGGGATGAAGCAGTACTTC
CDR3 protein: CASSSLGSGMKQYF

D gene: TRBD1
clone size: .
J gene: TRBJ2-7
V gene: TRBV6-5
CDR3 DNA: TGTGCCAGCAGTCCCGACAGGGCGACCTACGAGCAGTACTTC
CDR3 protein: CASSPDRATYEQYF